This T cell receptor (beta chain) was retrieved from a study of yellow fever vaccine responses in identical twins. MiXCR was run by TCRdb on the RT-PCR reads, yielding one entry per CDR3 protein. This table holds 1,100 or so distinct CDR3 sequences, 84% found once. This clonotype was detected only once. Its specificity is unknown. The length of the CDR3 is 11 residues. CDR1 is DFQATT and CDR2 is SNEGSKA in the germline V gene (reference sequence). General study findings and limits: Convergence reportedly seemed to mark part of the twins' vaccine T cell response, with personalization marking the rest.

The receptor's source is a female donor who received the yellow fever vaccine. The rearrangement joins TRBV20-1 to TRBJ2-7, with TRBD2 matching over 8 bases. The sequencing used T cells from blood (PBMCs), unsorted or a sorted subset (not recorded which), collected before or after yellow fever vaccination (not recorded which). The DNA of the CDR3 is TGCCTAGCGGGTTCACCCTACGAGCAGTACTTC. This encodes CLAGSPYEQYF.